Listed below are T cell receptor beta chains from one sample, sequenced in a study of T cells after yellow fever vaccination. From the 5' RACE reads, TCRdb called clonotypes with MiXCR, one entry per CDR3 protein. The data contain approximately 350,000 distinct CDR3 sequences, 11% of them singletons. Sample: PBMCs, taken on the day of the first yellow fever vaccination. These receptors were collected from a man aged 18 to 29 who received the YFV17D yellow fever vaccine. CDR3s include the opening cysteine and the closing phenylalanine or tryptophan. The D gene is left open where the match is weak. Size tells how often a clone was seen (once, few, many) or the class of an expanded clone, and some rows leave it out.

clone size: NA; D gene: TRBD2; V gene: TRBV10-3; J gene: TRBJ2-1; CDR3 DNA: TGTGCCATCCTGGCCCCCAGTAGCGGGGGGCCCTACAATGAGCAGTTCTTC; CDR3 protein: CAILAPSSGGPYNEQFF
clone size: NA; D gene: TRBD1; V gene: TRBV2; J gene: TRBJ2-1; CDR3 DNA: TGTGCCAGCAGTACAAGACAGGGGCCTACGAATGAGCCGTTCTTC; CDR3 protein: CASSTRQGPTNEPFF
clone size: few; D gene: NA; V gene: TRBV20-1; J gene: TRBJ1-5; CDR3 DNA: TGCAGTGCTAGAGAGCTGGGCAGGGTCAATCAGCCCCAGCATTTT; CDR3 protein: CSARELGRVNQPQHF
clone size: many; D gene: NA; V gene: TRBV27; J gene: TRBJ2-7; CDR3 DNA: TGTGCCAGCAGTTTAAACAGCTACGAGCAGTACTTC; CDR3 protein: CASSLNSYEQYF
clone size: few; D gene: TRBD1; V gene: TRBV3-1; J gene: TRBJ2-7; CDR3 DNA: TGTGCCAGCAGCCGACAGGGGAACTACGAGCAGTACTTC; CDR3 protein: CASSRQGNYEQYF
clone size: few; D gene: TRBD1; V gene: TRBV4-1; J gene: TRBJ2-6; CDR3 DNA: TGCGCCAGCAGCCAATCCCCGACAGGGGGTTACTCTGGGGCCAACGTCCTGACTTTC; CDR3 protein: CASSQSPTGGYSGANVLTF
clone size: few; D gene: TRBD1; V gene: TRBV10-3; J gene: TRBJ2-1; CDR3 DNA: TGTGCCATCAGTGAAGGGACAGGGGGCGAGAATGAGCAGTTCTTC; CDR3 protein: CAISEGTGGENEQFF
clone size: NA; D gene: NA; V gene: TRBV10-3; J gene: TRBJ1-5; CDR3 DNA: TGTGCCATCAGTGAGTCGAAGTCTGGGGGTAATCAGCCCCAGCATTTT; CDR3 protein: CAISESKSGGNQPQHF
clone size: many; D gene: NA; V gene: TRBV6-5; J gene: TRBJ1-6; CDR3 DNA: TGTGCCAGCTGGCGGGGGGATTCACCCCTCCACTTT; CDR3 protein: CASWRGDSPLHF
clone size: NA; D gene: NA; V gene: TRBV7-9; J gene: TRBJ1-2; CDR3 DNA: TGTGCCAGTCTACCCCCGGGACGGAACTATGGCTACACCTTC; CDR3 protein: CASLPPGRNYGYTF
clone size: few; D gene: NA; V gene: TRBV5-1; J gene: TRBJ2-5; CDR3 DNA: TGCGCCAGCAGCTTGCAGGGGTTGGAAGAGACCCAGTACTTC; CDR3 protein: CASSLQGLEETQYF
clone size: few; D gene: NA; V gene: TRBV7-9; J gene: TRBJ2-1; CDR3 DNA: TGTGCCAGCAGCTTGTCCCATATGTCCAATGAGCAGTTCTTC; CDR3 protein: CASSLSHMSNEQFF
clone size: many; D gene: TRBD1; V gene: TRBV18; J gene: TRBJ2-7; CDR3 DNA: TGTGCCAGCTCACCTGACAGGGTAGGCCACGAGCAGTACTTC; CDR3 protein: CASSPDRVGHEQYF
clone size: NA; D gene: NA; V gene: TRBV10-3; J gene: TRBJ1-2; CDR3 DNA: TGTGCCACAGCCGGGACCAGGAGGTCCTATGGCTACACCTTC; CDR3 protein: CATAGTRRSYGYTF
clone size: few; D gene: NA; V gene: TRBV29-1; J gene: TRBJ2-5; CDR3 DNA: TGCAGCGTTGAATGGGAGACCCAGTACTTC; CDR3 protein: CSVEWETQYF
clone size: NA; D gene: TRBD1; V gene: TRBV19; J gene: TRBJ2-2; CDR3 DNA: TGTGCCAGTAGTCCAGGACCTGGGACAGGGCCCACCGGGGAGCTGTTTTTT; CDR3 protein: CASSPGPGTGPTGELFF
clone size: few; D gene: NA; V gene: TRBV5-5; J gene: TRBJ2-6; CDR3 DNA: TGTGCCAGCAGACAGGTCTCTGGGGCCAACGTCCTGACTTTC; CDR3 protein: CASRQVSGANVLTF